The text below deals with one T cell receptor beta chain. Its specificity is unknown. This specimen comes from a study of cytomegalovirus exposure and HLA in healthy donors. Overall study results and limits: It was confirmed in vitro that a few of the CMV-associated chains were specific for CMV antigens. Most likely, a cluster of highly shared sequence variants arose as a sequencing artifact. Within an earlier analysis, most TCR beta V segments proved productive either about 87% or about 30% of the time.

As for the donors, each was a healthy bone marrow donor. The CDR3 is made up of 17 amino acids. CDR1 SGDLS and CDR2 YYNGEE come from the germline V gene. V was pared by 0 bases and J by 6 bases, with 18 bases between. With 60 Vbeta and 13 Jbeta primers, the PCR was carried out. Profiled with immunoSEQ multiplex PCR; TCRdb holds only in-frame clones, not every one. The sample lists 150,000 to 200,000 clones, around 68% occurring once. The TCR sequence derives from a girl between 10 and 17 years old in good health and CMV-seronegative. J is TRBJ2-2 and V is TRBV9; TRBD2 might be the D (5 bases). The specimen was PBMCs. The CDR3 reads CASSVVPLTSSSGELFF. In DNA, the CDR3 is TGTGCCAGCAGCGTAGTTCCTCTCACTAGTTCTTCCGGGGAGCTGTTTTTT.